The sequence of this TCR beta chain was determined in a study of T-cell memory formation after mild COVID-19. General study findings and limits: Contracting CD4+ clones sat mainly in CM and EM; CD8+ in EMRA. Pre-infection memory harbored some responding clones, suggesting cross-reactive memory joined.

The trim removed 3 bases at V and 7 bases at J, leaving 2 bases unmatched. Germline V gives CDR1 DFQATT, CDR2 SNEGSKA (reference sequence). This CDR3 has 13 amino acids. cDNA libraries for TCR alpha and TCR beta, carrying sample barcodes and UMIs, came from 5'RACE with constant-segment primers. MiXCR, run by TCRdb on the 5' RACE reads, gives a single entry per CDR3 protein. The sample holds roughly 120,000 distinct CDR3 sequences, roughly 15% seen once. Points on this clonotype: Its antigen is not identified.

The material sequenced was PBMCs or a T cell subset sorted from them (not recorded which). The receptor comes from an adult woman who had mild COVID-19 (a few samples of this study predate the infection). Cell type and time point are not known. V is TRBV20-1 and J is TRBJ1-5; TRBD1 matches 11 bases. In DNA form, the CDR3 reads TGCAGTGCTAGGGGACAGGGGGGACAGCCCCAGCATTTT. It is translated as CSARGQGGQPQHF.